This T cell receptor beta chain derives from a study of shared clonotypes between healthy human individuals. Produced via immunoSEQ multiplex PCR; TCRdb's table is partial and in-frame only. Of roughly 2,300,000 clones listed, about nine tenths are singletons. V lost 3 bases to trimming and J lost 6 bases, with 18 bases between them. In germline, CDR1 is GTSNPN, CDR2 SVGIG (reference sequence). The CDR3 has 15 residues. The receptor was derived from a young man in good health. Some clones in this sample may be carry-over from other donors' samples. Sequencing input: naive CD4+ T cells from PBMCs. Subset in this sample: CD45RA+ positively selected. The V and J genes are TRBV30 and TRBJ2-1, with D possibly TRBD2 on 6 matching bases. Here the CDR3 reads CAWSVVGDLGNEQFF. CDR3 DNA sequence: TGTGCCTGGAGCGTGGTCGGGGACTTGGGCAATGAGCAGTTCTTC.